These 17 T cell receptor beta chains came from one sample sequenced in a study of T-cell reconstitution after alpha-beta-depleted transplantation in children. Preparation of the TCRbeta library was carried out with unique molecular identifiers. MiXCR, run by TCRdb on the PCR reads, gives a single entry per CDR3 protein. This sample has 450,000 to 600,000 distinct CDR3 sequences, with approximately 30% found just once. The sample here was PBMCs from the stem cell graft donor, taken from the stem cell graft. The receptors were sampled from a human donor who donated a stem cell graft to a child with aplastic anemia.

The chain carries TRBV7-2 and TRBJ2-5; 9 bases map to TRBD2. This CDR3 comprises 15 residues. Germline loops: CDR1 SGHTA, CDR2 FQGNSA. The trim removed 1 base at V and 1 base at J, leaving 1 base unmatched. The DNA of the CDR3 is TGTGCCAGCAGCTTAGTAGCGGGAGTCCAAGAGACCCAGTACTTC. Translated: CASSLVAGVQETQYF.

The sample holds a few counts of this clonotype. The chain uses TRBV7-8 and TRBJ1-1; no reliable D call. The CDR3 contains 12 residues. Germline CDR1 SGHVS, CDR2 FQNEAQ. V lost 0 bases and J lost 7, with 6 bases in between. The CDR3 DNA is TGTGCCAGCAGCTTAGCGTCGGATGAAGCTTTCTTT. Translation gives CASSLASDEAFF.

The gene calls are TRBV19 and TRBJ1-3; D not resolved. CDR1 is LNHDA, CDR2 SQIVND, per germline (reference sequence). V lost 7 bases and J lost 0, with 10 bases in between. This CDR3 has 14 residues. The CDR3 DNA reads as TGTGCCAGTACCACAGCCAACTCTGGAAACACCATATATTTT. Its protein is CASTTANSGNTIYF.

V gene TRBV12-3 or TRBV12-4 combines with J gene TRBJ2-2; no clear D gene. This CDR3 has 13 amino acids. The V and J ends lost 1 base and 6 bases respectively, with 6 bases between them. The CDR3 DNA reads TGTGCCAGCAGTTTAGTAAGGGCCGGGGAGCTGTTTTTT. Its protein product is CASSLVRAGELFF.

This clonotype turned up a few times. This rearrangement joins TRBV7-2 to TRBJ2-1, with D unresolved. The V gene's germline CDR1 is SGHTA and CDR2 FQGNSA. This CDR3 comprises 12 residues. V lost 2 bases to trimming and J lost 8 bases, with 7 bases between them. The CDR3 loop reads CASSLRSHEQFF. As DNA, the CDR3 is TGTGCCAGCAGCTTACGGTCGCATGAGCAGTTCTTC.

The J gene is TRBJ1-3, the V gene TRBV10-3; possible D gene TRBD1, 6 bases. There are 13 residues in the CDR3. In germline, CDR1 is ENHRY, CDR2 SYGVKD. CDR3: CATAGADGNTIYF. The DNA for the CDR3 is TGTGCTACCGCGGGGGCGGATGGAAACACCATATATTTT.

The CDR3 coding sequence is TGCGCCAGCAGCCAAGATGGGTCGCGACCGGAGCTTGAGCAGTTCTTC. This sequence encodes CASSQDGSRPELEQFF. The rearrangement links TRBV4-3 to TRBJ2-1; D unclear. The CDR3 consists of 16 residues. Germline V gene lookup returns CDR1 LGHNA and CDR2 YSLEER. Trimming stripped 0 bases from V and 9 bases from J, with 18 bases between.

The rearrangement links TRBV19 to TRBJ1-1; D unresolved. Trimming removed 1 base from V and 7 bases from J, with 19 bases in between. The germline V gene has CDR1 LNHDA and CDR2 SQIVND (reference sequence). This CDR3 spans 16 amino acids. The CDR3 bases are TGTGCCAGTAGTATAGGGCTTGAAGTAGGGAGTGATGAAGCTTTCTTT. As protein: CASSIGLEVGSDEAFF.

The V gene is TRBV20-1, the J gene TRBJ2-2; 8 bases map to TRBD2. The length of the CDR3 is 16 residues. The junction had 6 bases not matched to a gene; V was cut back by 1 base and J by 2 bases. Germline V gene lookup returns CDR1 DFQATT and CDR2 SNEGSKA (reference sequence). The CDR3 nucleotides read TGCAGTGCTAGAGTCGGGAGGGGTCATAACACCGGGGAGCTGTTTTTT. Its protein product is CSARVGRGHNTGELFF.

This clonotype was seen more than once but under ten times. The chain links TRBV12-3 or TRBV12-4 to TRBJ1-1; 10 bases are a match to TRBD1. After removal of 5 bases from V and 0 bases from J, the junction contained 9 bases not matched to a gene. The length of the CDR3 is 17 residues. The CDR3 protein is CASSLAGTGVLNTEAFF. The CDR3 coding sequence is TGTGCCAGCAGTCTCGCCGGGACAGGGGTCTTGAACACTGAAGCTTTCTTT.

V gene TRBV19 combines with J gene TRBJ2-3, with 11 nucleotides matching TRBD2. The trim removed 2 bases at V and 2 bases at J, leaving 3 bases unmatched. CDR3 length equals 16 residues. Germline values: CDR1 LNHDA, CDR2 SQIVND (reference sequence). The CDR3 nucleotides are TGTGCCAGTAGTATAAGACTAGCGGGGCCCACAGATACGCAGTATTTT. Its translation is CASSIRLAGPTDTQYF. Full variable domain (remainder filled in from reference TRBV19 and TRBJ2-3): DGGITQSPKYLFRKEGQNVTLSCEQNLNHDAMYWYRQDPGQGLRLIYYSQIVNDFQKGDIAEGYSVSREKKESFPLTVTSAQKNPTAFYLCASSIRLAGPTDTQYFGPGTRLTVL.

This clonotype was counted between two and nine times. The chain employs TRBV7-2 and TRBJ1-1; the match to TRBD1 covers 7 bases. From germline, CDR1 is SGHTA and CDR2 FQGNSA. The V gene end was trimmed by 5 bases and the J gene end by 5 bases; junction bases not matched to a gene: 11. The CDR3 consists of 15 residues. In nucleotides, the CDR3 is TGTGCCAGCAGCCCATTGACAGGGAGGTGGACTGAAGCTTTCTTT. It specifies CASSPLTGRWTEAFF.

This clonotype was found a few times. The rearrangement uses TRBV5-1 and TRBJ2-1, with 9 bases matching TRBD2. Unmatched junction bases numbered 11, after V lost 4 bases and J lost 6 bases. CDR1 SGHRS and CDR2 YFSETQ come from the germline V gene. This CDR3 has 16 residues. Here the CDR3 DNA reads TGCGCCAGCAGCAGAATGCGGGAGGGCCGAGGCAATGAGCAGTTCTTC. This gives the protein CASSRMREGRGNEQFF.

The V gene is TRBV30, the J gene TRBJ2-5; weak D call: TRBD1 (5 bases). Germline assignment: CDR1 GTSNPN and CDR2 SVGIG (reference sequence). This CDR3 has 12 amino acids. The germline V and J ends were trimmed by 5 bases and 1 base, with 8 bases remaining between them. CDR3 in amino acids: CAWGHLQETQYF. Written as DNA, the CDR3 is TGTGCCTGGGGACACCTCCAAGAGACCCAGTACTTC.

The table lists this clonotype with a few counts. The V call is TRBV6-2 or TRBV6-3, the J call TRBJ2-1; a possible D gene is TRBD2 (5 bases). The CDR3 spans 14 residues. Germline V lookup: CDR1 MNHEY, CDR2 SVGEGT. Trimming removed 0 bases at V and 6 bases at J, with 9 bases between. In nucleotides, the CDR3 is TGTGCCAGCAGTTACTCGCTAGAGGGCAATGAGCAGTTCTTC. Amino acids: CASSYSLEGNEQFF.

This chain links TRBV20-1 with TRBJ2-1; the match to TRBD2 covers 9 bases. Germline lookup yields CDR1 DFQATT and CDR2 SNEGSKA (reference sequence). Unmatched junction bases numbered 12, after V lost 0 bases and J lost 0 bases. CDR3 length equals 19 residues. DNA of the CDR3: TGCAGTGCTAGAGATGTCGGTCTAGCGGGGTACTACTCCTACAATGAGCAGTTCTTC. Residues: CSARDVGLAGYYSYNEQFF.

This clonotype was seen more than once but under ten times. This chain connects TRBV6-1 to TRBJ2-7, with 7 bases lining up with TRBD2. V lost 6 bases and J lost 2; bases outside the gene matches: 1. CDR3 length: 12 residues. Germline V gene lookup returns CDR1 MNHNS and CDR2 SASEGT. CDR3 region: CASRSGTYEQYV. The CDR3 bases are TGTGCCAGCAGGAGCGGGACCTACGAGCAGTACGTC.